The 29 T cell receptor beta chains below come from one sample, sequenced in a study of identical twins listed by TCRdb under 2016. The method was 5' RACE. Sequencer: Illumina HiSeq 2000. The public reads were reanalyzed by TCRdb: fastp trimming at Q25, MiXCR alignment, in-frame beta chains only. When rows share a CDR3 protein, they turn into one entry using the most common DNA and genes. Counted in this sample were about 570,000 distinct CDR3 sequences; 9% to 10% of them appeared once. Together, the top ten hold approximately 3% of the sample. The same sample was also used in a study of yellow fever vaccine responses in identical twins.

The sequencing sample was made of PBMCs. These receptors came from a young woman in good health.

In this sample, this clonotype turned up many times. The CDR3 sequence: CASTYLRKGPGDEQYF. CDR3 DNA: TGTGCCAGCACCTATTTGCGGAAAGGGCCGGGAGACGAGCAGTACTTC. V usage is TRBV28 and J usage is TRBJ2-7, with D perhaps matching TRBD2 (6 bases). Trimming shortened V by 7 bases and J by 5 bases, and 24 bases separated the two germline ends. CDR1 MDHEN and CDR2 SYDVKM come from the germline V gene. This CDR3 has 16 amino acids.

The genes are TRBV28 and TRBJ2-6; weak D call: TRBD1 (5 bases). Germline V gene lookup returns CDR1 MDHEN and CDR2 SYDVKM. V shed 5 bases and J shed 0 bases, with 17 bases lying between them. This CDR3 region has 18 residues. CDR3 bases: TGTGCCAGCAGTCCAGCAGGGTTACAATTCTCTGGGGCCAACGTCCTGACTTTC. This codes for CASSPAGLQFSGANVLTF.

This clonotype was found a few times. The V gene is TRBV5-1, the J gene TRBJ1-4; tentative D call: TRBD1 (6 bases). The length of the CDR3 is 14 residues. Germline V gene data show CDR1 as SGHRS and CDR2 as YFSETQ. Trimming left V 2 bases short and J 8 bases short, with 13 bases between. The CDR3 DNA reads TGCGCCAGCAGCTTTACAGGGATCGGAGAAAAACTGTTTTTT. It is translated as CASSFTGIGEKLFF.

J is TRBJ2-1 and V is TRBV27; TRBD1 agrees at 11 bases. The V segment lost 4 bases and the J segment 6 bases; nucleotides outside the gene matches: 5. Germline V lookup: CDR1 MNHEY, CDR2 SMNVEV (reference sequence). The CDR3 contains 15 residues. CDR3 sequence: CASSSPGQGVNEQFF. The CDR3 DNA is TGTGCCAGCAGTTCTCCGGGACAGGGGGTCAATGAGCAGTTCTTC.

This clonotype was picked up many times. This chain joins TRBV5-5 and TRBJ2-2; D not certain. Trimming took 7 bases from V and 0 from J, leaving 16 bases between them. Per the germline V gene, CDR1 is SGHKS and CDR2 is YYEKEE (reference sequence). CDR3 size: 16 residues. The DNA for the CDR3 is TGTGCCAGCGTAGGACGAGCGTTCGCGAACACCGGGGAGCTGTTTTTT. The encoded protein is CASVGRAFANTGELFF.

This chain links TRBV7-2 with TRBJ2-5, with D perhaps matching TRBD2 (6 bases). CDR3 size: 15 residues. Trimming left V 7 bases short and J 4 bases short, with 19 bases between. Germline-derived CDR1 and CDR2 are SGHTA and FQGNSA. This chain's CDR3 is CASTPHVGGTETQYF. In DNA, the CDR3 is TGTGCCAGCACACCCCATGTTGGAGGGACAGAGACCCAGTACTTC. The whole variable domain, remainder taken from reference TRBV7-2 and TRBJ2-5, is GAGVSQSPSNKVTEKGKDVELRCDPISGHTALYWYRQSLGQGLEFLIYFQGNSAPDKSGLPSDRFSAERTGGSVSTLTIQRTQQEDSAVYLCASTPHVGGTETQYFGPGTRLLVL.

This clonotype was seen a handful of times. J is TRBJ2-7 and V is TRBV27; weak D call: TRBD1 (5 bases). Germline CDR1 is MNHEY and CDR2 is SMNVEV (reference sequence). CDR3 length: 15 amino acids. Trimming took off 6 bases at V and 7 bases at J, with 22 bases between the two ends. The CDR3 loop is CASSPVGNPPGEQYF. For the CDR3, the DNA is TGTGCCAGCAGCCCGGTAGGGAATCCCCCAGGGGAGCAGTACTTC.

There are many counts of this clonotype. The J gene is TRBJ2-3, the V gene TRBV29-1; TRBD2 agrees at 10 bases. This CDR3 is 16 amino acids long. With V trimmed by 7 bases and J by 3 bases, 13 bases remained unmatched. Germline-derived CDR1 and CDR2 are SQVTM and ANQGSEA. CDR3 amino acids: CSARTSVSGGTDTQYF. The CDR3 region has the DNA TGCAGCGCCCGGACTAGTGTTAGCGGGGGGACAGATACGCAGTATTTT.

This clonotype was recorded a few times. The V gene is TRBV29-1, the J gene TRBJ2-1, with D possibly TRBD2 on 6 matching bases. Germline-derived CDR1 and CDR2 are SQVTM and ANQGSEA. This CDR3 is 11 amino acids long. The V and J ends lost 6 bases and 12 bases respectively, with 15 bases between them. CDR3 DNA sequence: TGCAGCGTACTGACTAGTCAAGGGCAGTTCTTC. It specifies CSVLTSQGQFF.

Only a few counts were recorded for this clonotype. The CDR3 protein is CASSSYPSGQGRKTQYF. DNA for the CDR3: TGTGCCAGCAGTTCTTATCCGTCGGGACAGGGGAGAAAGACCCAGTACTTC. The rearrangement links TRBV28 to TRBJ2-5, with 10 bases lining up with TRBD1. The CDR3 runs 17 residues. Trimming removed 4 bases from V and 6 bases from J; junction bases left unmatched: 14. Looked up from germline, CDR1 is MDHEN and CDR2 is SYDVKM.

This clonotype appeared a few times. The chain couples TRBV7-2 to TRBJ2-2; possibly TRBD1 or TRBD2 for D (6 bases each). V lost 4 bases and J 5 bases, leaving 14 bases between the germline ends. CDR1 is SGHTA, CDR2 FQGNSA, per germline. The CDR3 consists of 15 residues. The CDR3 is CASSSRPGATGELFF. The CDR3, as DNA: TGTGCCAGCAGCTCAAGGCCGGGGGCGACCGGGGAGCTGTTTTTT.

At least ten counts were recorded for this clonotype. The chain couples TRBV7-2 to TRBJ2-1; D may match TRBD1 or TRBD2 (6 bases each). The germline V gene has CDR1 SGHTA and CDR2 FQGNSA. The V end was cut by 5 bases, the J end by 3 bases, with 11 bases between. The length of the CDR3 is 14 residues. The CDR3 protein is CASSPGAFYNEQFF. Written as DNA, the CDR3 is TGTGCCAGCAGCCCGGGGGCGTTCTACAATGAGCAGTTCTTC.

CDR3 nucleotide sequence: TGTGCCAGCAGTTCCCCGGGTCTGGGCCGCTACGAGCAGTACTTC. Protein: CASSSPGLGRYEQYF. V usage is TRBV27 and J usage is TRBJ2-7; D gene uncertain. Germline CDR1 reads MNHEY; CDR2 reads SMNVEV (reference sequence). The CDR3 has 15 residues. Trimming pared 4 bases from V and 3 bases from J, leaving 16 bases between.

The J gene is TRBJ2-7, the V gene TRBV20-1; unclear D gene. Germline CDR1 DFQATT, CDR2 SNEGSKA (reference sequence). The CDR3 is 14 residues long. Trimming cost V 0 bases and J 2 bases, with 11 bases left between them. The CDR3 region is CSARDRLGAYEQYF. Written as DNA, the CDR3 is TGCAGTGCTAGAGACCGACTTGGGGCCTACGAGCAGTACTTC.

This clonotype was seen repeatedly, ten times or more. V gene TRBV3-1 combines with J gene TRBJ2-7, with D tentatively TRBD2 (5 bases). Per germline, CDR1 LGHDT and CDR2 YNNKEL (reference sequence). The CDR3 consists of 12 residues. V lost 4 bases, J lost 4 bases, and 8 bases lay in between. CDR3 bases: TGTGCCAGCAGCCCAGGACTGTACGAGCAGTACTTC. Amino acid sequence: CASSPGLYEQYF.

The chain joins TRBV6-2 or TRBV6-3 to TRBJ2-1; D may be TRBD1 or TRBD2 (6 bases each). V was shortened by 2 bases and J by 2 bases, with 7 bases between the two germline ends. Germline CDR1 is MNHEY and CDR2 is SVGEGT. This CDR3 has 14 residues. CDR3 nucleotides: TGTGCCAGCAGTTACAGGGGGGCCTACAATGAGCAGTTCTTC. Amino acid sequence: CASSYRGAYNEQFF.

In its sample, this clonotype was seen many times. CDR3 in amino acids: CATSDPTSGSSYNEQFF. The CDR3 DNA reads as TGTGCCACCAGTGATCCCACTAGCGGCAGCTCCTACAATGAGCAGTTCTTC. The chain recombines TRBV24-1 with TRBJ2-1, with 8 bases lining up with TRBD2. The CDR3 extends over 17 amino acids. With V trimmed by 3 bases and J by 0 bases, 6 bases remained unmatched. Germline-derived CDR1 and CDR2 are KGHDR and SFDVKD.

This clonotype was seen at least ten times. This chain connects TRBV5-1 to TRBJ2-7; possibly TRBD1 for D (6 bases). The germline gives CDR1 SGHRS, CDR2 YFSETQ. The CDR3 runs to 14 residues. V was shortened by 2 bases and J by 2 bases, with 11 bases between the two germline ends. CDR3 nucleotide sequence: TGCGCCAGCAGCTTTGACAGGATTACCTACGAGCAGTACTTC. Its protein product is CASSFDRITYEQYF.

The chain couples TRBV18 to TRBJ2-1; D uncertain. The CDR3 is 14 amino acids. CDR1 is KGHSH, CDR2 LQKENI, per germline. With 3 bases removed from V and 8 bases from J, the gap between germline ends came to 14 bases. CDR3 region: CASSPANPQDEQFF. The CDR3 region has the DNA TGTGCCAGCTCACCGGCTAACCCCCAAGATGAGCAGTTCTTC.

This clonotype has a count of ten or more. This chain connects TRBV6-2 or TRBV6-3 to TRBJ2-5, with 13 positions matching TRBD2. The CDR3 runs 17 residues. V lost 7 bases and J lost 5; bases outside the gene matches: 13. From germline, CDR1 is MNHEY and CDR2 SVGEGT. This CDR3 is CASTKFRTSGSRETQYF. CDR3 coding DNA: TGTGCCAGCACCAAGTTCCGGACTAGCGGGAGTCGGGAGACCCAGTACTTC.

The table lists this clonotype with a few counts. The chain links TRBV12-5 to TRBJ2-5, with D possibly being TRBD1 or TRBD2 (5 bases each). Trimming cost V 3 bases and J 0 bases, with 8 bases left between them. This CDR3 region has 14 residues. Germline CDR1 and CDR2: LGHNT and FRNRAP. The CDR3 bases are TGTGCTAGTGGTTTCGAGGGGTACCAAGAGACCCAGTACTTC. Encoded protein: CASGFEGYQETQYF.

This clonotype was counted only a few times. CDR3 DNA sequence: TGTGCCAGCAGTGTAACAGTTTCCTACGAGCAGTACTTC. This encodes CASSVTVSYEQYF. The chain is built from TRBV25-1 and TRBJ2-7; D gene uncertain. V was shortened by 4 bases and J by 1 base, with 8 bases between the two germline ends. CDR1 is MGHDK, CDR2 SYGVNS, per germline. This CDR3 is 13 amino acids long.

This clonotype has just a few counts. V is TRBV19 and J is TRBJ2-7, with TRBD1 identical over 11 bases. Germline assignment: CDR1 LNHDA and CDR2 SQIVND (reference sequence). The junction had 5 bases not matched to a gene; V was cut back by 4 bases and J by 6 bases. This CDR3 has 14 residues. CDR3 DNA sequence: TGTGCCAGTAGTAGGGGACAGGGGGTCTCCGAGCAGTACTTC. Its protein is CASSRGQGVSEQYF.

This clonotype was counted ten times or more. This CDR3 is CASSQKGTGGTEAFF. As DNA, the CDR3 is TGCGCCAGCAGCCAGAAAGGGACAGGGGGCACTGAAGCTTTCTTT. The V gene is TRBV4-1, the J gene TRBJ1-1; 11 positions match TRBD1. Germline V gene sequence: CDR1 MGHRA, CDR2 YSYEKL. The J segment lost 4 bases and the V segment lost 3 bases, leaving 4 bases of the junction unmatched. The CDR3 is made up of 15 amino acids.

This clonotype occurred many times. This sequence joins TRBV20-1 and TRBJ2-1; D is perhaps TRBD1 (5 bases). The CDR3 is 14 amino acids. Between the trimmed V and J ends, which lost 3 bases and 9 bases, there was a span of 18 bases. Germline CDR1 reads DFQATT; CDR2 reads SNEGSKA (reference sequence). Here the CDR3 reads CSASPRDGVLEQFF. CDR3 bases: TGCAGTGCTAGTCCCAGGGATGGGGTCCTTGAGCAGTTCTTC.

The chain combines TRBV12-3 or TRBV12-4 with TRBJ2-1; a weak D match, TRBD1 (5 bases). This CDR3 is built from 18 residues. Trimming cost V 4 bases and J 2 bases, with 21 bases left between them. The DNA for the CDR3 is TGTGCCAGCAGTTCCCCCTTTATCCGAGACAGTGCCTACAATGAGCAGTTCTTC. Protein: CASSSPFIRDSAYNEQFF.

The rearrangement links TRBV2 to TRBJ2-1; D call uncertain. CDR1 and CDR2 (germline): SNHLY, FYNNEI. The CDR3 has 18 residues. The ends were cut back, 6 bases at V and 0 bases at J, with 21 bases in the middle. The CDR3 bases are TGTGCCAGCAGGGAAACCTCGGCGGTCTCTTCCTCCTACAATGAGCAGTTCTTC. Translated, it gives CASRETSAVSSSYNEQFF.

This clonotype was picked up a small number of times. The chain combines TRBV5-5 with TRBJ2-2; 10 nucleotides match TRBD2. The germline CDR1 and CDR2 sequences are SGHKS and YYEKEE (reference sequence). Trimming at V came to 3 bases and at J to 2 bases, leaving 10 bases not matched to a gene. This CDR3 has 18 residues. This chain's CDR3 is CASSSNPIAGGNTGELFF. CDR3 nucleotide sequence: TGTGCCAGCAGCTCCAACCCAATAGCGGGAGGAAACACCGGGGAGCTGTTTTTT.

The CDR3 is CASSYRDKILANTEAFF. The CDR3 bases are TGTGCCAGCAGTTATCGGGATAAAATCTTGGCGAACACTGAAGCTTTCTTT. The chain joins TRBV6-2 or TRBV6-3 to TRBJ1-1; D is uncertain. V was shortened by 3 bases and J by 1 base, with 18 bases between the two germline ends. The CDR3 consists of 17 residues. Germline CDR1 and CDR2: MNHEY and SVGEGT.